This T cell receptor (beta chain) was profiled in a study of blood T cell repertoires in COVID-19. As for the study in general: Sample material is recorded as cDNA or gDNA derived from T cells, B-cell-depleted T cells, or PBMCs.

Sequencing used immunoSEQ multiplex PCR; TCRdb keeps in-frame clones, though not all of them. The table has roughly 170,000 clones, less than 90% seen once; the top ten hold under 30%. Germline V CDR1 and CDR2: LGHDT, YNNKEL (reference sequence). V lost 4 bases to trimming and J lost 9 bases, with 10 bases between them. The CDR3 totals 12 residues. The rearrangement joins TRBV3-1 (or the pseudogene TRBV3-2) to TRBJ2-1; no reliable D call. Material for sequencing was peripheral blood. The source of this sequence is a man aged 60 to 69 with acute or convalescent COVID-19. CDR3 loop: CASSLMLGEQFF. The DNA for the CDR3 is TGTGCCAGCAGCCTGATGCTCGGTGAGCAGTTCTTC.